This record looks at one TCR beta chain sequence and its context. There are 14 residues in the CDR3. Germline V lookup: CDR1 KGHSH, CDR2 LQKENI. With 3 bases removed from V and 7 bases from J, the gap between germline ends came to 12 bases. This sample stems from a study of PD-L1 blockade in urothelial cancer. At the level of the study: Samples came from 3 weeks, at the second dose, and 6 weeks into treatment. Researchers found blood samples held a median of approximately 150,000 T cells.

In each PCR, synthetic TCR analog templates were spiked in. The data were produced by immunoSEQ multiplex PCR, yet TCRdb's version contains in-frame clones alone and is incomplete. The sample carries 48,000 or so clones, 70% to 90% recorded once. The time point here: peripheral blood 6 weeks after treatment start. Metastatic or locally advanced urothelial carcinoma was present in the patients. The rearrangement uses TRBV18 and TRBJ2-2; D gene unclear. This TCR was recovered from an older man with urothelial cancer. Sequences were derived from PBMCs, sampled around atezolizumab (anti-PD-L1) treatment. CDR3 region: CASSPLGGNGELFF. CDR3 nucleotides: TGTGCCAGCTCACCCCTCGGCGGCAACGGGGAGCTGTTTTTT.